This TCR beta chain came from a study of T cell repertoires in ileal Crohn's disease. Study background: Patients had a median roughly 8-year disease duration, and less than 40% were active smokers. The study, taken as a whole, reports: Active smokers at surgery had more clonal expansions than non-smokers. Mucosal expansions were suggested to be mainly CD8 T cells.

This CDR3 has 14 amino acids. The germline CDR1 and CDR2 sequences are KGHSH and LQKENI. V was cut by 3 bases and J by 4 bases, with 12 bases left in between. This clone is a singleton in its sample. The antigen remains unidentified. Repertoires were generated with immunoSEQ multiplex PCR, while TCRdb's copy carries only in-frame clones and drops some. The data contain several thousand clones, approximately 92% of them singletons. The V call is TRBV18, the J call TRBJ1-2; D remains ambiguous. The clonotype was recovered from an adult with Crohn's disease. Sequencing used ileal tissue. In nucleotides, the CDR3 is TGTGCCAGCTCACCCCCGACTACATCCTATGGCTACACCTTC. This translates into CASSPPTTSYGYTF.